The clone carrying this T cell receptor (beta chain) was seen repeatedly, ten times or more. The target antigen is unknown. The sample belongs to a study of T cell repertoires in cytomegalovirus infection. TCRdb reprocessed the reads with MiXCR, giving one entry per CDR3 protein. The sample lists under 800,000 distinct CDR3 sequences, less than 25% occurring once. The CDR3 runs 11 residues. Per germline, CDR1 SEHNR and CDR2 FQNEAQ (reference sequence). The V end was cut by 7 bases, the J end by 10 bases, with 13 bases between. Findings and limits, study-wide: Dominant in the ex vivo response were TCR beta clonotypes restricted by HLA-C and specific for CMV.

The sequence derives from a human donor in good health (CMV status not recorded). Some clones in this sample may be carry-over from other donors' samples. The gene calls are TRBV7-9 and TRBJ1-2; D uncertain. The sequencing input was CD8+ T cells from PBMCs. CDR3: CASILGLIYTF. CDR3 nucleotides: TGTGCCAGCATCCTAGGGCTCATCTACACCTTC.